This T cell receptor beta chain was recorded in a study of blood T cell repertoires in COVID-19. Across the whole study: Material from acute and convalescent COVID-19 was sourced from the United States, Italy and Spain. PBMCs, B-cell-depleted T cells, or T cells provided the cDNA or gDNA that made up the material.

Source study methods: Amplified reference gene primers provided the basis for estimating nucleated cell counts. Profiling relied on immunoSEQ multiplex PCR, and the TCRdb table lists in-frame clones only, not all of them. V, J and clone size are those of that table, while D and trimming were read from the DNA. This sample has about 47,000 clones, with 70% to 90% found just once. The V and J ends lost 2 bases and 3 bases respectively, with 9 bases between them. Germline V gene data show CDR1 as SGHRS and CDR2 as YFSETQ. The CDR3 length is 13 residues. The origin of this receptor is a man between 50 and 59 years old with active COVID-19. The sample comprised peripheral blood. This rearrangement joins TRBV5-1 to TRBJ2-7; D perhaps matches TRBD1 (5 bases). The CDR3: CASSFGRDYEQYV. The CDR3 nucleotides are TGCGCCAGCAGCTTTGGCAGGGACTACGAGCAGTACGTC.